This T cell receptor beta chain was captured by sequencing in a study of response to subunit inactivated influenza vaccine (dated by TCRdb to 2016 to 2019). Broadly, across the study: Deep quantitative T cell receptor repertoire profiling was used in the study to track responses to a trivalent subunit inactivated influenza vaccine.

V was cut back by 7 bases and J by 3 bases, leaving a gap of 14 bases between them. In the germline V gene, CDR1 corresponds to SGHTA and CDR2 to FQGNSA. The CDR3 has 14 amino acids, counting the end cysteine and phenylalanine. Of the read, only the CDR3 DNA is kept; its 42 bases are in frame from base 1. As concerns this clonotype: This clone's antigen is unknown. No quality values exist for individual bases; no much larger clone is one base distant.

The method was RT-PCR. The sequencer was an Illumina HiSeq 2500. The public reads were run again by TCRdb, first through fastp at Q25 and then through MiXCR, and only productive beta chains were kept. Identical CDR3 proteins give one entry, which carries the most common genes and DNA. Within this sample are hundreds of thousands of distinct CDR3 sequences, with roughly 15% of them counted one time only. The ten largest clonotypes hold approximately 7.6% of the sample. On the study overall, not on this receptor specifically: The authors proposed that each seasonal influenza vaccination may bring in only a limited number of new T cells.

Recombination linked TRBV7-2 to TRBJ2-3; the D gene is perhaps TRBD2, on 7 matching bases. Material: PBMCs from blood, obtained 14 days before vaccination. The sequence was obtained from a man aged 45-65 years who received an inactivated influenza vaccine. Donor details come from another sample of the same person, matched by shared clones. The CDR3 region: CASNQGGGTDTQYF. The nucleotide sequence is TGTGCCAGCAACCAGGGAGGGGGAACAGATACGCAGTATTTT.